This T cell receptor (beta chain) was documented in a study of metastatic and nonmetastatic thyroid tumors. About the research overall: Samples came from malignant and benign thyroid patients, and repertoires were compared across blood and tumor or nodule tissue. Findings and limits, study-wide: According to reports, the diversity of TCR beta was significantly higher in malignant thyroid tumors than in benign nodules, and this held in both blood and tumor samples.

CDR1 MRHNA and CDR2 SNTAGT come from the germline V gene. With 10 bases removed from V and 2 bases from J, the gap between germline ends came to 15 bases. The CDR3 is 14 amino acids. TCRdb used MiXCR to call clones anew from the PCR reads. The table records about 27,000 clones, about 15% of them present only once. All patients were untreated before thyroid surgery. This clone was counted many times. The target antigen is unknown. The J gene is TRBJ2-4, the V gene TRBV6-4; no clear D gene. This TCR was recovered from a male donor with papillary thyroid cancer or a benign thyroid nodule (not recorded which). Some clones in this sample may be carry-over from other donors' samples. Sequencing was done on a sample of blood. CDR3 sequence (DNA): TGTGCCAATACCCTATCCGGAACCAAAAACATTCAGTACTTC. Protein product: CANTLSGTKNIQYF.